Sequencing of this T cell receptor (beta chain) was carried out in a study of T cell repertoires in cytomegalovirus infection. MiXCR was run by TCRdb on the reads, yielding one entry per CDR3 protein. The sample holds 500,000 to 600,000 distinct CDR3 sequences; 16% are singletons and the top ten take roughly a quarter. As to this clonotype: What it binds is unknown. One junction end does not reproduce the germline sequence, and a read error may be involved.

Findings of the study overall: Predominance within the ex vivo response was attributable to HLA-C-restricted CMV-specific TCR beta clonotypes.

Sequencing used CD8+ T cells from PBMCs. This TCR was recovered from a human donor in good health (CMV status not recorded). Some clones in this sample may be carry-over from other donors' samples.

The CDR3 protein is CASSLRPQGRELFF. CDR3 DNA: TGTGCAAGCAGTTTGAGACCGCAAGGGCGGGAACTGTTTTTT. V gene TRBV12-3 or TRBV12-4 combines with J gene TRBJ1-4; D is ambiguous. This CDR3 contains 14 residues.